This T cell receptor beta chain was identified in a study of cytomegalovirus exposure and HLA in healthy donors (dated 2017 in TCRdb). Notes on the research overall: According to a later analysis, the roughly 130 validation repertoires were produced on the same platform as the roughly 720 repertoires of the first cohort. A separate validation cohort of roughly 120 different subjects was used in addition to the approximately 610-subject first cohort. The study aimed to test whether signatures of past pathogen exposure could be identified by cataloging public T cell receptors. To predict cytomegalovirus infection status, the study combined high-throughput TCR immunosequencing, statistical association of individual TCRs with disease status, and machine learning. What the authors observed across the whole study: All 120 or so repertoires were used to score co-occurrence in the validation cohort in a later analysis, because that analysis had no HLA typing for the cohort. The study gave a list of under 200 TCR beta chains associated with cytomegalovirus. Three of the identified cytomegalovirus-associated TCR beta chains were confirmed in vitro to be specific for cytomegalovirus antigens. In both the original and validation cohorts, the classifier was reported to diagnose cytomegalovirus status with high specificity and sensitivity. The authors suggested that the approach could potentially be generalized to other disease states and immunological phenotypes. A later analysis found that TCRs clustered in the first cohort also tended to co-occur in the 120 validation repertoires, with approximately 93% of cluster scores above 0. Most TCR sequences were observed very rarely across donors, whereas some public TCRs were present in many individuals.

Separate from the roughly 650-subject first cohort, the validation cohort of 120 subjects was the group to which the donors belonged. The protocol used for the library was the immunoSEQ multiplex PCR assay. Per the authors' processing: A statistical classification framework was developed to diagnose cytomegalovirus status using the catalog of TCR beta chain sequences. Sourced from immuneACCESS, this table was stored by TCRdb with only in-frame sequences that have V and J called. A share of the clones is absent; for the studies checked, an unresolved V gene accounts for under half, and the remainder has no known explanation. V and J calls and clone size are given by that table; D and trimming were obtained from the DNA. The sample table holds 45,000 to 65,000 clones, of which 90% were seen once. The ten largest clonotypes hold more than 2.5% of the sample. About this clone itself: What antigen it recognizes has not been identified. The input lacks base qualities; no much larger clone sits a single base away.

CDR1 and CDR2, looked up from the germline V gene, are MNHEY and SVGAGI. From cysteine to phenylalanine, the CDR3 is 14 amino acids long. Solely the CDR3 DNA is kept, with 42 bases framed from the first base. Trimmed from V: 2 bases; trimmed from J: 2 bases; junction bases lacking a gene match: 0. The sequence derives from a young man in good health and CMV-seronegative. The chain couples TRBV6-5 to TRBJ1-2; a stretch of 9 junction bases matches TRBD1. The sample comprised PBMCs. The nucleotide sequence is TGTGCCAGCAGTTACGGGACAGGGAACTATGGCTACACCTTC. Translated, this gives CASSYGTGNYGYTF.